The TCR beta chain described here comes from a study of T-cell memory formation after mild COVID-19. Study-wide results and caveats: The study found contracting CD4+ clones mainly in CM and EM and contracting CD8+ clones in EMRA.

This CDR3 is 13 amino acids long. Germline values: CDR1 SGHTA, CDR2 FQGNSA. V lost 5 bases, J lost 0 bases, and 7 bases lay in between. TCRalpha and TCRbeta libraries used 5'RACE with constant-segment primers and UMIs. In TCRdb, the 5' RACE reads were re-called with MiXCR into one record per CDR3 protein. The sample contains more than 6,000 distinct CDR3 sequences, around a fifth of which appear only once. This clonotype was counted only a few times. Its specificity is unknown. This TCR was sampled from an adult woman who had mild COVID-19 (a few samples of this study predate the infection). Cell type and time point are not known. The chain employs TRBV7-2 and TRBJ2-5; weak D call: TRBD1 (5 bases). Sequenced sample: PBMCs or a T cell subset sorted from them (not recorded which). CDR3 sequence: CASSPGYQETQYF. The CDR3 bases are TGTGCCAGCAGCCCAGGGTACCAAGAGACCCAGTACTTC.